These 4 T cell receptor beta chains share one sample of origin, sequenced in a study of relationships among human T cell subsets. Bead selections for CD25, CD56 and CD294 left a flow-through collected as Th1 cells. Semiquantitative ARM-PCR amplified T cell receptor alpha and beta CDR3 regions from mRNA. ARM-PCR used tagged nested gene-specific primers, then communal superprimers for exponential amplification. TCRdb re-analysed the multiplex PCR reads in MiXCR, keeping a single row per CDR3 protein. The sample records 13,000 or so distinct CDR3 sequences, around 70% being singletons. The material sequenced was CD4+ Th1 cells sorted from blood. All receptors derive from a man between 40 and 49 years old in good health.

By sample share, this clonotype is medium-sized. The chain employs TRBV28 and TRBJ2-1; 12 nucleotides align to TRBD2. The V and J ends lost 5 bases and 6 bases, in that order; junction bases with no gene match: 2. CDR1 is MDHEN and CDR2 is SYDVKM in the germline V gene. This CDR3 contains 14 residues. The DNA for the CDR3 is TGTGCCAGCAGTCGGACTAGCGGGATCAATGAGCAGTTCTTC. It translates to CASSRTSGINEQFF.

This chain uses TRBV12-3 or TRBV12-4 with TRBJ2-1; 11 bases map to TRBD2. This CDR3 region has 19 residues. Losses at the gene ends were 5 bases for V and 9 bases for J; bases not matched to a gene: 21. CDR3 region: CASSPHPGSSGGARSEQFF. As DNA, the CDR3 is TGTGCCAGCAGTCCCCACCCGGGTAGTAGCGGGGGGGCAAGATCTGAGCAGTTCTTC.

This clonotype occurred a few times. V and J are TRBV11-2 and TRBJ2-7; 10 nucleotides line up with TRBD1. Germline loops: CDR1 SGHAT, CDR2 FQNNGV. The CDR3 spans 14 residues. J was trimmed by 6 bases and V by 5 bases; bases with no gene match: 7. The CDR3 DNA sequence: TGTGCCAGCAGCGTAGCCGGGACAGGGGTCGAGCAGTACTTC. This gives the protein CASSVAGTGVEQYF.

V usage is TRBV14 and J usage is TRBJ1-1, with no clear D. CDR3 length: 14 amino acids. Germline-derived CDR1 and CDR2 are SGHDN and FVKESK. Trimming removed 6 bases from V and 0 bases from J, with 11 bases in between. The CDR3 nucleotides read TGTGCCAGCAGTCAGAAAAGGGTGAACACTGAAGCTTTCTTT. This gives the protein CASSQKRVNTEAFF.